This TCR beta chain stems from a study of identical twins (TCRdb year 2016). A note on the overall study: The study deep-sequenced TCR alpha and beta repertoires from monozygotic twins, unrelated adults of various ages and cord blood to test whether fetal clonotypes persist. To rule out contamination, replicate twin experiments were performed at different times with different library preparation protocols.

V lost 6 bases and J lost 10 bases; the stretch between them is 19 bases long. Including the terminal cysteine and phenylalanine, the CDR3 comprises 13 residues. Only the CDR3 DNA stays, 39 bases, in frame from base 1. Based on the germline V gene, the CDR1 and CDR2 sequences are KGHSH and LQKENI. All donors were healthy Caucasians. The twin cohort comprised three pairs of female monozygotic twins, all aged roughly 18 to 30 years. Positive isolation kits from Invitrogen were used to isolate the CD4+ and CD8+ T cell populations. What the work shows at the level of the full study, not this receptor alone: The excess sharing between twins in beta out-of-frame sequences was weaker because fewer shared sequences reduced the signal-to-noise ratio. In monozygotic twins, out-of-frame TCR alpha sharing was systematically underestimated by recombination models, although the models agreed with sharing between unrelated individuals. Fewer insertions were carried by abundant cord blood beta clonotypes, a similar but weaker trend appeared in young adult naive repertoires, and no such trend appeared in memory repertoires. Because the same donors could not be followed over many years, conclusions were based on cross-sectional statistical analysis. Out-of-frame TCR alpha sequences shared between twins showed an excess of low generation-probability sequences compared with coincidental sharing between unrelated individuals. Zero-insertion analyses could be partly confounded by invariant T cells such as MAIT and iNKT, although diverse VJ usage argued against such confounding for most clonotypes.

In its sample, this clonotype was seen a few times. It lacks a known antigen. It has no much larger one-base neighbor in the sample; base qualities were not kept. The method was 5' RACE. Sequencing instrument: Illumina HiSeq 2000. A universal primer binding site was introduced by template switching, and a unique molecular identifier was present in the final cDNA, enabling accurate counting of TCR cDNA molecules. Specific primers in the conserved constant-segment region were used to synthesize first-strand cDNA for the TCR alpha and beta chains. To control for contamination, every cDNA library was double barcoded, receiving both a SMART-Mk sample barcode and Illumina barcodes. Two successive PCR steps introduced TruSeq adapter sequences along with Illumina sample barcodes. The TCR alpha and beta cDNA libraries were sequenced on the Illumina HiSeq platform using custom primers. The paper's processing steps were these. MiGEC was used to process raw reads and extract unique molecular identifiers, and MiXCR was used to find CDR3 positions. Recombination models were inferred per individual with the repgenHMM and IGoR tools using an EM algorithm. The tcR package in R was used for shared clonotype analysis, with sharing normalized by the product of cloneset sizes. Out-of-frame nonproductive sequences were analyzed to study raw recombination free of thymic and clonal selection effects. The raw public data were reprocessed by TCRdb itself: fastp quality trimming at Q25, MiXCR clonotype calling, in-frame beta chains only. Records with the same CDR3 protein are collapsed into one entry carrying the most frequent genes and DNA. The authors' filters were not applied to this entry. Across this sample there are 400,000 to 500,000 distinct CDR3 sequences, with 13% to 15% seen only once. About 0.97% of the sample lies in the top ten.

The sample was also reused in another study, on yellow fever vaccine responses in identical twins. From that second study: The T cell response to vaccination in identical twins was reported by the authors to appear partly convergent and partly personalized. Focusing on identical twins, the study followed the T cell clones that responded to the vaccine, and did so with precision.

The chain is encoded by TRBV18 joined to TRBJ2-7, with a tentative D gene TRBD1 over 5 matching bases. The sample taken for sequencing was CD4+ T cells sorted from blood. This sequence originates from a woman younger than 35 in good health. CDR3 region: CASSPDSNSNQYF. The sequenced DNA: TGTGCCAGCTCCCCTGACAGTAATTCCAACCAGTACTTC.